These 20 T cell receptor beta chains share one sample of origin, sequenced in a study of CD8 T cells in Susac syndrome. Random hexamers were used to reverse transcribe 0.5 to 1 ug of RNA. A single record per CDR3 protein comes from TCRdb applying MiXCR to the immunoSEQ multiplex PCR reads. The table records under 350,000 distinct CDR3 sequences, approximately 90% of them present only once. Material for sequencing was CD4+ T cells from PBMCs. These receptor sequences come from a human donor with multiple sclerosis.

V and J are TRBV20-1 and TRBJ2-2; D could derive from TRBD1 or TRBD2 (6 bases each). The length of the CDR3 is 17 residues. The V end lost 3 bases, the J end lost 5 bases, and 22 bases lay between the germline ends. Germline V gives CDR1 DFQATT, CDR2 SNEGSKA (reference sequence). In nucleotides, the CDR3 is TGCAGTGCTAGGGGGGCCTGGGACGGGGGTTTTACCGGGGAGCTGTTTTTT. It yields the protein CSARGAWDGGFTGELFF.

The rearrangement uses TRBV12-3 or TRBV12-4 and TRBJ2-1; possible D gene TRBD2, 7 bases. V dropped 6 bases and J dropped 4 bases, with 22 bases sitting between them. This CDR3 region has 17 residues. The CDR3 nucleotides are TGTGCCAGCAGCGAAGATATAGGGGGGGGCCCGTACAATGAGCAGTTCTTC. This translates into CASSEDIGGGPYNEQFF.

The chain combines TRBV29-1 with TRBJ2-5, with 12 bases matching TRBD2. After removal of 7 bases from V and 5 bases from J, the junction contained 5 bases not matched to a gene. The CDR3 extends over 13 amino acids. CDR1 and CDR2 from the germline V gene are SQVTM and ANQGSEA. CDR3: CSGWTSGAETQYF. CDR3 sequence (DNA): TGCAGCGGCTGGACTAGCGGGGCGGAGACCCAGTACTTC.

The chain carries TRBV20-1 and TRBJ2-5; possible D gene TRBD2, 6 bases. The CDR3 has 16 amino acids. Germline-derived CDR1 and CDR2 are DFQATT and SNEGSKA (reference sequence). The germline V and J ends were trimmed by 3 bases and 0 bases, with 17 bases remaining between them. The CDR3 nucleotides are TGCAGTGCTAGTTTGTTCGGGGGAGCGCACCAAGAGACCCAGTACTTC. It is translated as CSASLFGGAHQETQYF.

The genes are TRBV5-1 and TRBJ2-7; TRBD2 aligns across 8 bases. Per the germline V gene, CDR1 is SGHRS and CDR2 is YFSETQ. The ends lost 4 bases at V and 7 bases at J; junction bases unmatched: 19. CDR3 length: 17 amino acids. CDR3 sequence reads: CASSRQSGRKVRQEQYF. In DNA, the CDR3 is TGCGCCAGCAGCCGGCAGAGCGGGAGAAAAGTTAGGCAAGAGCAGTACTTC.

This clonotype was seen a few times. V and J are TRBV9 and TRBJ1-5; 7 bases align to TRBD1. The CDR3 has 15 amino acids. Germline CDR1 SGDLS, CDR2 YYNGEE. The V gene end was trimmed by 0 bases and the J gene end by 4 bases; junction bases not matched to a gene: 4. For the CDR3, the DNA is TGTGCCAGCAGCGTAGGTCCAGGGGGAAATCAGCCCCAGCATTTT. This sequence encodes CASSVGPGGNQPQHF.

The gene calls are TRBV19 and TRBJ1-1; D may be TRBD1 (5 bases). Germline V gene data show CDR1 as LNHDA and CDR2 as SQIVND (reference sequence). Trimming took 6 bases from V and 10 from J, leaving 18 bases between them. The CDR3 sequence is 13 residues long. The CDR3 sequence is CASSLGRGFGAFF. CDR3 DNA: TGTGCCAGTAGCCTCGGAAGGGGCTTTGGAGCTTTCTTT.

In DNA form, the CDR3 reads TGTGCCAGTGGCGGGCACTACGAGCAGTACTTC. Translating it yields CASGGHYEQYF. V gene TRBV18 combines with J gene TRBJ2-7; possibly TRBD2 for D (5 bases). The V and J ends lost 9 bases and 3 bases respectively, with 9 bases between them. The CDR3 has 11 amino acids. Germline V gene sequence: CDR1 KGHSH, CDR2 LQKENI.

V is TRBV12-5 and J is TRBJ1-6; weak D call: TRBD1 (5 bases). With 2 bases removed from V and 7 bases from J, the gap between germline ends came to 15 bases. Germline assignment: CDR1 LGHNT and CDR2 FRNRAP. The CDR3 extends over 16 amino acids. The CDR3 is CASGLRTGPLNSPLHF. The CDR3 nucleotides read TGTGCTAGTGGTTTGAGGACGGGACCCCTGAATTCACCCCTCCACTTT.

This clonotype was seen more than once but under ten times. This chain uses TRBV7-2 with TRBJ2-7; D not resolved. Germline-derived CDR1 and CDR2 are SGHTA and FQGNSA. This CDR3 has 13 residues. V shed 3 bases and J shed 3 bases, with 9 bases lying between them. The chain's CDR3 is CASSLTRNYEQYF. The CDR3 DNA is TGTGCCAGCAGCTTGACGCGAAACTACGAGCAGTACTTC.

The CDR3 protein is CASSQISGTYNEQFF. The CDR3 bases are TGTGCCAGCAGCCAAATTAGCGGTACCTACAATGAGCAGTTCTTC. The genes are TRBV3-1 and TRBJ2-1; maybe TRBD2 (6 bases). The germline CDR1 and CDR2 sequences are LGHDT and YNNKEL (reference sequence). This CDR3 contains 15 residues. V was cut by 2 bases and J by 2 bases, with 10 bases left in between.

This clonotype was found once. The chain joins TRBV7-9 to TRBJ1-6; D ambiguous. Germline V gene lookup returns CDR1 SEHNR and CDR2 FQNEAQ (reference sequence). The CDR3 consists of 14 residues. V was clipped by 5 bases and J by 7 bases, with 12 bases between them. CDR3: CASSLSGLNSPLHF. The CDR3, as DNA: TGTGCCAGCAGCCTCTCCGGGCTCAATTCACCCCTCCACTTT. Together with reference TRBV7-9 and TRBJ1-6, the CDR3 gives the full variable domain: DTGVSQNPRHKITKRGQNVTFRCDPISEHNRLYWYRQTLGQGPEFLTYFQNEAQLEKSRLLSDRFSAERPKGSFSTLEIQRTEQGDSAMYLCASSLSGLNSPLHFGNGTRLTVT.

This chain connects TRBV5-4 to TRBJ2-2; TRBD2 might be the D (7 bases). Germline CDR1 and CDR2: SGHNT and YYREEE (reference sequence). The CDR3 loop spans 15 amino acids. V lost 4 bases and J lost 5, with 15 bases in between. The CDR3 loop reads CASSRGAFNTGELFF. The CDR3 DNA reads TGTGCCAGCAGCCGGGGGGCCTTTAATACCGGGGAGCTGTTTTTT. The whole variable domain, remainder taken from reference TRBV5-4 and TRBJ2-2, is ETGVTQSPTHLIKTRGQQVTLRCSSQSGHNTVSWYQQALGQGPQFIFQYYREEENGRGNFPPRFSGLQFPNYSSELNVNALELDDSALYLCASSRGAFNTGELFFGEGSRLTVL.

J is TRBJ1-2 and V is TRBV29-1; TRBD1 is a possible D gene (6 bases). This CDR3 has 14 residues. Germline CDR1 and CDR2: SQVTM and ANQGSEA. Between the trimmed V and J ends, which lost 4 bases and 2 bases, there was a span of 14 bases. CDR3 sequence (DNA): TGCAGCGTTGGTCCGGCGCAGGGGAACTATGGCTACACCTTC. Amino acid sequence: CSVGPAQGNYGYTF.

The CDR3 DNA reads as TGTGCCAGCAGATCCTACCAGGGCTCTAGCACAGATACGCAGTATTTT. Amino acids: CASRSYQGSSTDTQYF. The chain couples TRBV7-9 to TRBJ2-3, with D maybe TRBD1 (5 bases). The germline V gene has CDR1 SEHNR and CDR2 FQNEAQ (reference sequence). The CDR3 sequence is 16 residues long. The germline V and J ends were trimmed by 6 bases and 0 bases, with 16 bases remaining between them. Full variable domain (rest looked up from reference TRBV7-9 and TRBJ2-3): DTGVSQNPRHKITKRGQNVTFRCDPISEHNRLYWYRQTLGQGPEFLTYFQNEAQLEKSRLLSDRFSAERPKGSFSTLEIQRTEQGDSAMYLCASRSYQGSSTDTQYFGPGTRLTVL.

The chain uses TRBV6-2 or TRBV6-3 and TRBJ1-5, with 8 bases aligning to TRBD1. The germline CDR1 and CDR2 sequences are MNHEY and SVGEGT. V was clipped by 2 bases and J by 6 bases; unmatched bases: 12. The CDR3 has 17 residues. CDR3 protein: CASSYPSPGGFGQPQHF. The CDR3 region has the DNA TGTGCCAGCAGTTACCCTTCTCCAGGGGGCTTTGGTCAGCCCCAGCATTTT.

The genes are TRBV20-1 and TRBJ2-1, with D possibly being TRBD2 (6 bases). Trimming shortened V by 3 bases and J by 8 bases, and 11 bases separated the two germline ends. Germline V gene lookup returns CDR1 DFQATT and CDR2 SNEGSKA (reference sequence). The CDR3 is 12 residues long. CDR3 in amino acids: CSARLGGDEQFF. In DNA, the CDR3 is TGCAGTGCTAGGCTAGGCGGGGATGAGCAGTTCTTC.

For the CDR3, the DNA is TGTGCCAGCAGCCCTGCTTCCGGGGCTGGCACTGAAGCTTTCTTT. It encodes CASSPASGAGTEAFF. The gene calls are TRBV7-3 and TRBJ1-1; TRBD1 is a possible D gene (5 bases). CDR1 is SGHTA and CDR2 is FQGTGA in the germline V gene. Trimming removed 5 bases from V and 4 bases from J, with 17 bases in between. The CDR3 length is 15 residues.

The V call is TRBV29-1, the J call TRBJ2-6; either TRBD1 or TRBD2 may supply D (5 bases each). CDR1 and CDR2 from the germline V gene are SQVTM and ANQGSEA. The V and J ends lost 6 bases and 0 bases respectively, with 12 bases between them. The CDR3 contains 15 residues. CDR3 loop: CSVGRDNSGANVLTF. The CDR3 region has the DNA TGCAGCGTGGGACGGGATAACTCTGGGGCCAACGTCCTGACTTTC.

The chain employs TRBV7-9 and TRBJ1-3; no definite D call. The V gene's germline CDR1 is SEHNR and CDR2 FQNEAQ (reference sequence). The CDR3 extends over 17 amino acids. V was clipped by 4 bases and J by 0 bases, with 16 bases between them. This CDR3 reads CASSSIRTEYSGNTIYF. Written as DNA, the CDR3 is TGTGCCAGCAGCTCAATAAGGACGGAATACTCTGGAAACACCATATATTTT. Complete variable domain (other parts from reference TRBV7-9 and TRBJ1-3): DTGVSQNPRHKITKRGQNVTFRCDPISEHNRLYWYRQTLGQGPEFLTYFQNEAQLEKSRLLSDRFSAERPKGSFSTLEIQRTEQGDSAMYLCASSSIRTEYSGNTIYFGEGSWLTVV.